One and the same sample provided the 24 T cell receptor beta chains below, sequenced in a study of T-cell memory formation after mild COVID-19. TCRdb redid the calling of the 5' RACE reads with MiXCR, one entry per CDR3 protein. The sample includes about 560,000 distinct CDR3 sequences, about a fifth of them seen just once. Sequenced sample: PBMCs or a T cell subset sorted from them (not recorded which). The receptors were gathered from an adult woman who had mild COVID-19 (a few samples of this study predate the infection). Cell type and time point are not known.

This chain connects TRBV4-3 to TRBJ2-3, with TRBD2 matching over 9 bases. CDR1 and CDR2 (germline): LGHNA, YSLEER. The CDR3 spans 17 residues. With V trimmed by 0 bases and J by 4 bases, 8 bases remained unmatched. Here the CDR3 reads CASSQDRVAGDSDTQYF. The CDR3 DNA reads TGCGCCAGCAGCCAAGATCGGGTAGCGGGAGACTCAGATACGCAGTATTTT.

There are a few counts of this clonotype. This chain connects TRBV5-1 to TRBJ1-1, with TRBD1 as a possible D gene (5 bases). The CDR3 is made up of 15 amino acids. Germline V gene sequence: CDR1 SGHRS, CDR2 YFSETQ. With 4 bases removed from V and 1 base from J, the gap between germline ends came to 14 bases. The CDR3 region is CASSPLARENTEAFF. The CDR3 nucleotides are TGCGCCAGCAGCCCCCTGGCCAGGGAGAACACTGAAGCTTTCTTT.

The chain uses TRBV6-5 and TRBJ2-6, with no clear D. CDR1 is MNHEY, CDR2 SVGAGI, per germline. This CDR3 is built from 13 residues. The V and J ends lost 5 bases and 8 bases respectively, with 10 bases between them. CDR3 amino acids: CASSPAVPNVLTF. DNA of the CDR3: TGTGCCAGCAGTCCGGCGGTCCCCAACGTCCTGACTTTC.

V is TRBV5-1 and J is TRBJ1-4; 7 bases map to TRBD1. This CDR3 is 14 amino acids long. The trim removed 4 bases at V and 8 bases at J, leaving 8 bases unmatched. The V gene's germline CDR1 is SGHRS and CDR2 YFSETQ. As DNA, the CDR3 is TGCGCCAGCAGCCACGACAGGGAAGGAGAAAAACTGTTTTTT. Its translation: CASSHDREGEKLFF.

This clonotype has only a few counts. The V call is TRBV7-8, the J call TRBJ2-1; 9 nucleotides line up with TRBD1. Trimming cost V 4 bases and J 7 bases; bases outside gene matches: 8. CDR3 length equals 15 residues. Germline CDR1 and CDR2: SGHVS and FQNEAQ. The CDR3 sequence: CASSSRTGAKNEQFF. CDR3 DNA sequence: TGTGCCAGCAGCTCACGGACAGGGGCAAAAAATGAGCAGTTCTTC.

The V and J genes are TRBV5-1 and TRBJ1-5, with TRBD1 as a possible D gene (6 bases). Germline CDR1 SGHRS, CDR2 YFSETQ. The CDR3 runs 11 residues. The CDR3 bases are TGCCTCCCAGGGGCCCTCGTTCCCCAGCATTTT. Encoded protein: CLPGALVPQHF.

In this sample, this clonotype turned up many times. The gene calls are TRBV12-3 or TRBV12-4 and TRBJ2-4; D unresolved. Trimming stripped 0 bases from V and 12 bases from J, with 15 bases between. This CDR3 comprises 14 residues. CDR3 sequence (DNA): TGTGCCAGCAGTTTAGCGACGGGTGCGGAAGCTCAGTACTTC. Amino acid sequence: CASSLATGAEAQYF.

This clonotype occurred once. This sequence joins TRBV5-1 and TRBJ1-1, with D hard to call. Germline loops: CDR1 SGHRS, CDR2 YFSETQ. The CDR3 consists of 14 residues. V lost 4 bases to trimming and J lost 1 base, with 11 bases between them. CDR3 nucleotides: TGCGCCAGCAGCCGTATGGACGGGAACACTGAAGCTTTCTTT. Translation gives CASSRMDGNTEAFF.

This clonotype has just one count. V gene TRBV24-1 combines with J gene TRBJ2-3, with 9 positions matching TRBD2. The ends lost 6 bases at V and 2 bases at J; junction bases unmatched: 11. Germline V gene sequence: CDR1 KGHDR, CDR2 SFDVKD. This CDR3 comprises 17 residues. The CDR3 DNA reads as TGTGCCACCAGTTTCAATAGCGGGAGCAGCGCCACAGATACGCAGTATTTT. This codes for CATSFNSGSSATDTQYF.

This chain uses TRBV7-2 with TRBJ1-4, with 7 positions matching TRBD1. The germline CDR1 and CDR2 sequences are SGHTA and FQGNSA. This CDR3 has 13 amino acids. Trimming removed 5 bases from V and 10 bases from J; junction bases left unmatched: 7. The CDR3 here is CASSPRGQLKLFF. The CDR3 nucleotides are TGTGCCAGCAGCCCGAGGGGACAGCTAAAACTGTTTTTT. The full variable domain, its missing parts supplied by reference TRBV7-2 and TRBJ1-4, is GAGVSQSPSNKVTEKGKDVELRCDPISGHTALYWYRQSLGQGLEFLIYFQGNSAPDKSGLPSDRFSAERTGGSVSTLTIQRTQQEDSAVYLCASSPRGQLKLFFGSGTQLSVL.

This clonotype was seen a handful of times. The V call is TRBV10-3, the J call TRBJ2-1; D is ambiguous. CDR1 ENHRY and CDR2 SYGVKD come from the germline V gene. Trimming left V 5 bases short and J 3 bases short, with 2 bases between. The CDR3 totals 11 residues. CDR3 sequence (DNA): TGTGCCATCAGTATCTACAATGAGCAGTTCTTC. The encoded protein is CAISIYNEQFF.

The table lists this clonotype with a few counts. The genes are TRBV12-3 or TRBV12-4 and TRBJ2-6; 9 bases agree with TRBD1. The CDR3 is 18 residues long. The junction had 10 bases not matched to a gene; V was cut back by 5 bases and J by 2 bases. The CDR3 spells CASSTRAGTGTGANVLTF. In nucleotides, the CDR3 is TGTGCCAGCAGTACGCGAGCCGGGACAGGGACTGGGGCCAACGTCCTGACTTTC.

This clonotype was detected only a few times. The chain carries TRBV4-3 and TRBJ2-2, with 8 bases fitting TRBD2. V gave up 0 bases and J gave up 2 bases; unmatched junction bases: 8. The germline CDR1 and CDR2 sequences are LGHNA and YSLEER. CDR3 length equals 18 residues. For the CDR3, the DNA is TGCGCCAGCAGCCAAGAAATAAGCGGGGGCTTTAACACCGGGGAGCTGTTTTTT. This translates into CASSQEISGGFNTGELFF.

This chain links TRBV5-1 with TRBJ1-1; 8 positions match TRBD1. The ends lost 4 bases at V and 2 bases at J; junction bases unmatched: 7. From germline, CDR1 is SGHRS and CDR2 YFSETQ. CDR3 length: 15 residues. Here the CDR3 reads CASSVTTGVNTEAFF. The CDR3 bases are TGCGCCAGCAGCGTGACGACAGGGGTAAACACTGAAGCTTTCTTT.

In this sample, this clonotype turned up a few times. The J gene is TRBJ1-4, the V gene TRBV7-9, with D unresolved. Germline CDR1 is SEHNR and CDR2 is FQNEAQ (reference sequence). This CDR3 is built from 13 residues. The V end lost 0 bases, the J end lost 13 bases, and 12 bases lay between the germline ends. The DNA of the CDR3 is TGTGCCAGCAGCTTAGCTCGGCCGGCCAGACTGTTTTTT. Encoded protein: CASSLARPARLFF.

The V call is TRBV12-3 or TRBV12-4, the J call TRBJ2-6, with D unresolved. Trimming cost V 7 bases and J 1 base, with 14 bases left between them. CDR3 size: 16 residues. CDR3 sequence: CASILPENSGANVLTF. The DNA of the CDR3 is TGTGCCAGCATTCTGCCCGAGAATTCTGGGGCCAACGTCCTGACTTTC.

This clonotype showed up just a few times. CDR3 loop: CASSLNRAYTGELFF. The CDR3 bases are TGTGCCAGCAGCTTAAACCGGGCTTACACCGGGGAGCTGTTTTTT. The chain combines TRBV7-3 with TRBJ2-2; D remains unclear. Trimming took 1 base from V and 3 from J, leaving 9 bases between them. In germline, CDR1 is SGHTA, CDR2 FQGTGA. This CDR3 spans 15 amino acids.

This clonotype was seen a few times. The rearrangement links TRBV12-3 or TRBV12-4 to TRBJ1-1; D is perhaps TRBD1 (6 bases). The CDR3 runs 14 residues. V was clipped by 5 bases and J by 7 bases, with 17 bases between them. The CDR3 sequence is CASSPNTRGYEAFF. CDR3 bases: TGTGCCAGCAGTCCTAACACCAGGGGTTATGAAGCTTTCTTT.

This chain joins TRBV3-1 and TRBJ2-5; 9 nucleotides line up with TRBD2. CDR1 and CDR2 from the germline V gene are LGHDT and YNNKEL (reference sequence). Trimming removed 1 base from V and 4 bases from J; junction bases left unmatched: 10. The CDR3 is made up of 17 amino acids. CDR3 sequence: CASSQGLSRGGRETQYF. As DNA, the CDR3 is TGTGCCAGCAGCCAAGGCCTCTCGCGGGGGGGAAGAGAGACCCAGTACTTC.

This clonotype was found a few times. The chain employs TRBV9 and TRBJ2-1; TRBD2 aligns across 14 bases. The junction had 4 bases not matched to a gene; V was cut back by 3 bases and J by 8 bases. Germline-derived CDR1 and CDR2 are SGDLS and YYNGEE. The CDR3 consists of 15 residues. CDR3 nucleotide sequence: TGTGCCAGCAGCGCCGGGACTAGCGGGAGATATGAGCAGTTCTTC. Its translation: CASSAGTSGRYEQFF. Looking up the rest from reference TRBV9 and TRBJ2-1 gives the full variable domain: DSGVTQTPKHLITATGQRVTLRCSPRSGDLSVYWYQQSLDQGLQFLIQYYNGEERAKGNILERFSAQQFPDLHSELNLSSLELGDSALYFCASSAGTSGRYEQFFGPGTRLTVL.

The genes are TRBV7-3 and TRBJ2-1, with TRBD2 matching 9 bases. V lost 1 base, J lost 6 bases, and 10 bases stayed unmatched. CDR3 length: 17 amino acids. Germline V gives CDR1 SGHTA, CDR2 FQGTGA. This CDR3 reads CASSLMGLARSSNEQFF. The CDR3 DNA is TGTGCCAGCAGCTTAATGGGACTAGCTCGGAGCTCCAATGAGCAGTTCTTC.

The V gene is TRBV20-1, the J gene TRBJ2-1; 8 bases map to TRBD2. CDR3 length equals 15 residues. V shed 3 bases, J shed 7 bases, and the junction held 11 bases outside the gene matches. The V gene's germline CDR1 is DFQATT and CDR2 SNEGSKA (reference sequence). CDR3 region: CSASGGTSGMNEQFF. Here the CDR3 DNA reads TGCAGTGCTAGCGGCGGAACTAGCGGCATGAATGAGCAGTTCTTC.

The gene calls are TRBV9 and TRBJ2-1; a possible D gene is TRBD2 (6 bases). This CDR3 is built from 16 residues. V lost 3 bases to trimming and J lost 0 bases, with 13 bases between them. Germline CDR1 is SGDLS and CDR2 is YYNGEE. The CDR3 reads CASSAEGTASYNEQFF. The DNA of the CDR3 is TGTGCCAGCAGCGCGGAGGGGACTGCCTCCTACAATGAGCAGTTCTTC.

This clonotype has just a few counts. The V gene is TRBV2, the J gene TRBJ2-3; TRBD2 matches at 15 bases. The CDR3 loop spans 17 amino acids. V lost 7 bases, J lost 8 bases, and 13 bases stayed unmatched. CDR1 is SNHLY, CDR2 FYNNEI, per germline. Written as DNA, the CDR3 is TGTGCCAGCACGGGACTAGCGGGGGGCACGGGCGGCGGTACGCAGTATTTT. This gives the protein CASTGLAGGTGGGTQYF.